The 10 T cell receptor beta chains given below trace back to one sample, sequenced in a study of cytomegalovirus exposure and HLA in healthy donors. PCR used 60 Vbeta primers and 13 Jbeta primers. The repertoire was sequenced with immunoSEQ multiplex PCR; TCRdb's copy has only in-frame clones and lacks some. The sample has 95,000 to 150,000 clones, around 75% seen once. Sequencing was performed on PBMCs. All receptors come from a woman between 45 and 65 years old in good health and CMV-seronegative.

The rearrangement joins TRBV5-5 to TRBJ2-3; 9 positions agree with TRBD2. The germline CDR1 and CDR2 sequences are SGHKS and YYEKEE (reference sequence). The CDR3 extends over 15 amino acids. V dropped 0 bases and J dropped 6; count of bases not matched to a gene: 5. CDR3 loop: CASSLVSGSVDTQYF. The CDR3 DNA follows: TGTGCCAGCAGCTTGGTTAGCGGGAGTGTTGATACGCAGTATTTT.

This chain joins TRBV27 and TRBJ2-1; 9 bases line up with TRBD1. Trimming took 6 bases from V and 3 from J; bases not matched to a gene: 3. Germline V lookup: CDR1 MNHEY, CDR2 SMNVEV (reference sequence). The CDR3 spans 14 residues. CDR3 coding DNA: TGTGCCAGCAGCTTGGACAGGGGCTACAATGAGCAGTTCTTC. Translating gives CASSLDRGYNEQFF.

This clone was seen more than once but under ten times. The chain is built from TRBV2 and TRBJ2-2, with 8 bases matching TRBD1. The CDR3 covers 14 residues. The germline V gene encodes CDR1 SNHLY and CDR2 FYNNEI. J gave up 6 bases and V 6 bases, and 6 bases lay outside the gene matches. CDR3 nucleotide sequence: TGTGCCAGCAGGCTGTTACAGGGGGCCGGGGAGCTGTTTTTT. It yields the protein CASRLLQGAGELFF.

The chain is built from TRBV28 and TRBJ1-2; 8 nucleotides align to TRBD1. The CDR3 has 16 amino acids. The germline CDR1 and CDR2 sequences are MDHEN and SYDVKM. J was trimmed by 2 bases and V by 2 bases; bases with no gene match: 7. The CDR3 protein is CASSLPGQEGNYGYTF. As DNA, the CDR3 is TGTGCCAGCAGTTTACCGGGACAGGAGGGAAACTATGGCTACACCTTC.

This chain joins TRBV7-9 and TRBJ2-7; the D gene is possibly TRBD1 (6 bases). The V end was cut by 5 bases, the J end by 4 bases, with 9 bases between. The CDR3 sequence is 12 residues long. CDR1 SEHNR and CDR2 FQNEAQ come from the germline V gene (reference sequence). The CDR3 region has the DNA TGTGCCAGCAGCCTCGGACAGTACGAGCAGTACTTC. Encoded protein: CASSLGQYEQYF.

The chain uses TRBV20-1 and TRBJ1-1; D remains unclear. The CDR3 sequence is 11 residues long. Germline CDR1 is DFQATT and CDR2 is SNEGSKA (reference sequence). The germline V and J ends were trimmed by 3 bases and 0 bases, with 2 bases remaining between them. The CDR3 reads CSASMNTEAFF. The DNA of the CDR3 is TGCAGTGCTAGCATGAACACTGAAGCTTTCTTT.

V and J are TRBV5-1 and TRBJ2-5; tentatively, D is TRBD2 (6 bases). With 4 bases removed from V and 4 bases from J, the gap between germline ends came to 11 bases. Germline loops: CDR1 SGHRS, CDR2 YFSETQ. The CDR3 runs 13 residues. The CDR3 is CASSTDYSETQYF. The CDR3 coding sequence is TGCGCCAGCAGCACGGACTATTCAGAGACCCAGTACTTC.

The CDR3 protein is CASSDMRGTQYF. CDR3 nucleotide sequence: TGTGCCAGCAGTGACATGAGAGGGACCCAGTACTTC. The rearrangement joins TRBV6-4 to TRBJ2-5, with no clear D. From germline, CDR1 is MRHNA and CDR2 SNTAGT. The CDR3 runs to 12 residues. Trimming pared 2 bases from V and 7 bases from J, leaving 8 bases between.

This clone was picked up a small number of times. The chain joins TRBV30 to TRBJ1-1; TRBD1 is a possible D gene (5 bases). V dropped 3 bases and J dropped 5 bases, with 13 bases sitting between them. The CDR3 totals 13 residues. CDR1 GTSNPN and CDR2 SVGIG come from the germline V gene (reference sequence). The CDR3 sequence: CAWRQDLVTEAFF. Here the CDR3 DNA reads TGTGCCTGGAGACAGGACCTTGTAACTGAAGCTTTCTTT.

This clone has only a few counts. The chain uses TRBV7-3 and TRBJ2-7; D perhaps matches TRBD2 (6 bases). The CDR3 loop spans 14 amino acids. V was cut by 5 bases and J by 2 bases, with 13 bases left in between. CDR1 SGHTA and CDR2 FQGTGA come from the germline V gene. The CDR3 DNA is TGTGCCAGCAGCCGATATCTAGCGCCCTACGAGCAGTACTTC. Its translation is CASSRYLAPYEQYF.